This T cell receptor beta chain is drawn from a study of T cell responses to AZD1222 COVID-19 vaccine. Findings and limits, study-wide: Baseline seropositivity characterized only six AZD1222 recipients.

TCRdb keeps only in-frame clones here, not all; method: immunoSEQ multiplex PCR. The table has over 150,000 clones, roughly 87% seen once. From germline, CDR1 is SGHRS and CDR2 YFSETQ. There are 16 residues in the CDR3. With V trimmed by 3 bases and J by 5 bases, 6 bases remained unmatched. As regards this clone: Its target is not known.

The sample here was peripheral blood, taken on day 0 of AZD1222 vaccination. The receptor was isolated from an adult in good health. The gene calls are TRBV5-1 and TRBJ2-2; TRBD2 aligns across 11 bases. This chain's CDR3 is CASSYGTSGATGELFF. The CDR3 region has the DNA TGCGCCAGCAGCTACGGGACTAGCGGAGCGACCGGGGAGCTGTTTTTT.